This is a list of T cell receptor beta chains from one sample in a study of siplizumab effects on memory and regulatory T cells. TCRdb keeps only in-frame clones here, not all; method: immunoSEQ multiplex PCR. The sample has more than 90,000 clones; about nine tenths are singletons. What was sequenced was non-Treg CD4+ T cells sorted from blood. These receptors were taken from a human donor in good health. Each CDR3 is given with its conserved first and last residue. The D gene is left open where the match is weak. The size field is filled for only some rows; it gives once, few, many or a size class.

J,V,length,D,size,CDR3,DNA
TRBJ1-1,TRBV30,11,TRBD1,-,CAGQGQGVAFF,TGTGCCGGTCAGGGACAGGGAGTAGCTTTCTTT
TRBJ1-3,TRBV9,14,-,-,CASSPDPSGNTIYF,TGTGCCAGCAGCCCGGACCCTTCTGGAAACACCATATATTTT
TRBJ2-7,TRBV7-9,12,-,-,CASSLARFEQYF,TGTGCCAGCAGCTTAGCCAGATTCGAGCAGTACTTC
TRBJ2-7,TRBV6-5,10,-,once,CASGRDEQYF,TGTGCCAGCGGGCGGGACGAGCAGTACTTC
TRBJ1-1,TRBV11-2,14,-,-,CASSLNPIRGEAFF,TGTGCCAGCAGCTTAAACCCAATAAGAGGTGAAGCTTTCTTT
TRBJ1-2,TRBV28,13,TRBD1,-,CASGTGLNYGYTF,TGTGCCAGCGGGACAGGGCTCAACTATGGCTACACCTTC
TRBJ1-2,TRBV5-8,15,-,-,CASSLGRTVNYGYTF,TGTGCCAGCAGCTTGGGGCGGACGGTGAACTATGGCTACACCTTC
TRBJ2-2,TRBV11-1,17,TRBD2,-,CASSLFPAGGGTGELFF,TGTGCCAGCAGCTTATTTCCTGCGGGAGGGGGCACCGGGGAGCTGTTTTTT
TRBJ2-1,TRBV18,16,TRBD2,-,CASSPNAGGVSGEQFF,TGTGCCAGCTCACCAAACGCGGGGGGCGTCTCGGGTGAGCAGTTCTTC
TRBJ2-7,TRBV6-6,14,TRBD1,once,CASTPGQGLGEQYF,TGTGCCAGCACCCCGGGACAGGGGCTCGGCGAGCAGTACTTC
TRBJ2-5,TRBV5-1,17,TRBD2,-,CASSPSRGVAGEETQYF,TGCGCCAGCAGCCCCTCCCGGGGGGTGGCGGGAGAAGAGACCCAGTACTTC
TRBJ2-1,TRBV11-2,16,TRBD1,-,CASSLVPGTGGNEQFF,TGTGCCAGCAGCTTAGTCCCCGGGACAGGGGGCAATGAGCAGTTCTTC
TRBJ1-2,TRBV7-6,13,-,once,CASSAGRQHGYTF,TGTGCCAGCAGCGCGGGAAGACAGCATGGCTACACCTTC
TRBJ2-7,TRBV27,14,TRBD1,once,CASSHPGQGREQYF,TGTGCCAGCAGTCACCCGGGACAGGGTCGCGAGCAGTACTTC
TRBJ1-5,TRBV7-9,19,-,-,CASSPGSNGGGVGNQPQHF,TGTGCCAGCAGCCCTGGGTCAAACGGGGGAGGGGTTGGCAATCAGCCCCAGCATTTT
TRBJ2-1,TRBV9,17,TRBD2,-,CASSASSGRTSYNEQFF,TGTGCCAGCAGCGCCTCTAGCGGGAGAACGTCCTACAATGAGCAGTTCTTC
TRBJ2-1,TRBV5-8,19,TRBD1,once,CASSLKVTGKSGVYNEQFF,TGTGCCAGCAGCTTAAAGGTGACAGGGAAAAGTGGCGTCTACAATGAGCAGTTCTTC
TRBJ2-1,TRBV29-1,15,TRBD2,-,CSVRLAGAGGNEQFF,TGCAGCGTTAGACTAGCGGGAGCGGGGGGAAATGAGCAGTTCTTC
TRBJ2-1,TRBV10-2,14,-,-,CASSEGTRLNEQFF,TGCGCCAGCAGTGAGGGTACTAGACTCAATGAGCAGTTCTTC
TRBJ2-1,TRBV29-1,17,TRBD2,-,CSVEDFPRTSGSGEQFF,TGCAGCGTTGAAGATTTCCCCAGGACTAGCGGGAGTGGTGAGCAGTTCTTC
TRBJ1-1,TRBV6-5,13,-,-,CASSWTEGTEAFF,TGTGCCAGCAGTTGGACGGAGGGGACTGAAGCTTTCTTT
TRBJ2-1,TRBV7-3,14,TRBD2,-,CASSLGLAGGEQFF,TGTGCCAGCAGCTTAGGACTAGCGGGTGGTGAGCAGTTCTTC
TRBJ2-4,TRBV5-4,19,TRBD1,-,CASSPEPGQGAWGKNIQYF,TGTGCCAGCAGCCCTGAACCTGGACAGGGGGCGTGGGGCAAAAACATTCAGTACTTC
TRBJ2-1,TRBV5-6,15,-,-,CASSLFPSSYNEQFF,TGTGCCAGCAGCTTGTTTCCTAGCTCCTACAATGAGCAGTTCTTC
TRBJ1-3,TRBV7-9,15,-,-,CASSLLPGTGNTIYF,TGTGCCAGCAGCTTATTGCCGGGGACGGGAAACACCATATATTTT
TRBJ1-2,TRBV5-1,14,TRBD1,-,CASSTGTGASGYTF,TGCGCCAGCAGCACGGGCACAGGGGCTAGTGGCTACACCTTC
TRBJ2-3,TRBV7-9,16,-,-,CASPTGDSRLSDTQYF,TGTGCCAGCCCAACCGGGGACTCAAGACTCTCCGATACGCAGTATTTT
TRBJ2-5,TRBV4-3,15,TRBD2,once,CASSQTTSAQETQYF,TGCGCCAGCAGCCAGACGACTAGCGCCCAAGAGACCCAGTACTTC
TRBJ1-4,TRBV19,15,-,-,CASSSRDGTNEKLFF,TGTGCCAGTAGCTCCCGGGACGGAACTAATGAAAAACTGTTTTTT
TRBJ1-3,TRBV9,15,-,-,CASSPGLTSGNTIYF,TGTGCCAGCAGCCCCGGACTGACCTCTGGAAACACCATATATTTT
TRBJ2-6,TRBV4-3,15,-,-,CASSLGRVGANVLTF,TGCGCCAGCAGCCTTGGCAGGGTTGGGGCCAACGTCCTGACTTTC
TRBJ1-5,TRBV2,14,TRBD1,-,CASSLQGAGQPQHF,TGTGCCAGCAGCCTACAGGGGGCGGGGCAGCCCCAGCATTTT
TRBJ2-1,TRBV5-4,14,-,-,CASSRPGIEGEQFF,TGTGCCAGCAGCCGTCCGGGAATTGAGGGTGAGCAGTTCTTC
TRBJ2-7,TRBV25-1,10,-,-,CASSHDEQYF,TGTGCCAGCAGTCACGACGAGCAGTACTTC
TRBJ2-2,TRBV4-2,16,-,-,CASSQRSPGNTGELFF,TGTGCCAGCAGCCAAAGAAGCCCGGGAAACACCGGGGAGCTGTTTTTT
TRBJ1-5,TRBV7-8,19,TRBD1,-,CASSGGQGGYGIGNQPQHF,TGTGCCAGCAGCGGAGGACAGGGGGGGTATGGTATTGGCAATCAGCCCCAGCATTTT
TRBJ2-7,TRBV27,15,-,once,CASSSDLKVPYEQYF,TGTGCCAGCAGCTCCGACCTGAAAGTCCCCTACGAGCAGTACTTC
TRBJ2-5,TRBV7-6,12,-,-,CASSLNGETQYF,TGTGCCAGCAGCTTAAACGGAGAGACCCAGTACTTC
TRBJ1-1,TRBV6-6,12,-,-,CASSYKGTEAFF,TGTGCCAGCAGTTACAAAGGGACAGAAGCTTTCTTT
TRBJ1-3,TRBV7-2,15,-,-,CASSFRESSGNTIYF,TGTGCCAGCAGCTTCCGGGAGAGCTCTGGAAACACCATATATTTT
TRBJ1-2,TRBV5-6,14,-,-,CASSTSSLLYGYTF,-
TRBJ2-7,TRBV30,14,TRBD2,-,CAWRGLAGPYEQYF,TGTGCCTGGAGGGGACTAGCGGGACCCTACGAGCAGTACTTC